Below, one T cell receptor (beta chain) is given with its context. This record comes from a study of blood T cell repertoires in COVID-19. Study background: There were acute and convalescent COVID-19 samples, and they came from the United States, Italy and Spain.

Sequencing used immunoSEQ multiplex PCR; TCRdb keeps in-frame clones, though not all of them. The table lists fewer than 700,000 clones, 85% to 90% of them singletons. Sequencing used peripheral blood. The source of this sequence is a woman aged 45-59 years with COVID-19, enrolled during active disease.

Here the CDR3 DNA reads TGTGCCAGTAGTATGGCATACCGGAACACTGAAGCTTTCTTT. Protein: CASSMAYRNTEAFF. This rearrangement joins TRBV19 to TRBJ1-1; D unresolved. The CDR3 has 14 residues. Trimming took 3 bases from V and 1 from J, leaving 9 bases between them. The V gene's germline CDR1 is LNHDA and CDR2 SQIVND (reference sequence).